The 22 T cell receptor beta chains below were found in one sample sequenced in a study of CD4+ T cells in melanoma. The method was immunoSEQ multiplex PCR; TCRdb's version includes in-frame clones alone and lacks a portion of them. This sample has more than 9,500 clones, with around 69% found just once. The specimen sequenced was tumor tissue. These receptors came from a human donor with melanoma.

The chain recombines TRBV2 with TRBJ2-3; 12 bases are a match to TRBD2. CDR1 and CDR2 from the germline V gene are SNHLY and FYNNEI. This CDR3 has 18 residues. Trimming took 8 bases from V and 5 from J; bases not matched to a gene: 17. The CDR3 DNA sequence: TGTGCCAGCGTACCCTTTTACCTAGCGGGGGGGCGAGGAGATACGCAGTATTTT. It yields the protein CASVPFYLAGGRGDTQYF. The full variable domain, rest sourced from reference TRBV2 and TRBJ2-3, is EPEVTQTPSHQVTQMGQEVILRCVPISNHLYFYWYRQILGQKVEFLVSFYNNEISEKSEIFDDQFSVERPDGSNFTLKIRSTKLEDSAMYFCASVPFYLAGGRGDTQYFGPGTRLTVL.

V gene TRBV21-1 combines with J gene TRBJ1-5; the table's TRBD1 call for D was not verified on the DNA. TRBV21-1 is a pseudogene. The CDR3 extends over 18 amino acids. DNA for the CDR3: TGTGCCAGCAGCAAAGCGGGGACAGGTAGAGGAAGGTCGCAGCCCCAGCATTTT. This codes for CASSKAGTGRGRSQPQHF.

This chain links TRBV12-1 with TRBJ2-2; the table's D gene call, TRBD1, was not cross checked with the DNA. TRBV12-1 represents a pseudogene. The CDR3 contains 24 residues. CDR3 nucleotides: TGTGCCAGCAGCTTTGTCCCGGGGGACAGACAGAAACCAGCAATATACACGAACACCGGGGAGCTGTTTTTT. It translates to CASSFVPGDRQKPAIYTNTGELFF.

This rearrangement joins TRBV5-6 to TRBJ1-1; D remains ambiguous. V dropped 6 bases and J dropped 3 bases, with 9 bases sitting between them. CDR3 length equals 12 residues. Germline CDR1 reads SGHDT; CDR2 reads YYEEEE. In nucleotides, the CDR3 is TGTGCCAGCAACGCGATGTACACTGAAGCTTTCTTT. Translated, it gives CASNAMYTEAFF.

This clone is classed as medium-sized. The rearrangement uses TRBV7-9 and TRBJ1-1, with TRBD1 identical over 8 bases. The junction had 17 bases not matched to a gene; V was cut back by 3 bases and J by 5 bases. This CDR3 contains 18 residues. Germline lookup yields CDR1 SEHNR and CDR2 FQNEAQ (reference sequence). Here the CDR3 reads CASSFTRGHALGWTEAFF. As DNA, the CDR3 is TGTGCCAGCAGCTTTACCAGGGGGCACGCATTGGGTTGGACTGAAGCTTTCTTT.

This sequence joins TRBV29-1 and TRBJ2-3; 9 bases fit TRBD2. From germline, CDR1 is SQVTM and CDR2 ANQGSEA. J lost 2 bases, V lost 5 bases, and 8 bases had no gene match. The CDR3 runs to 15 residues. CDR3 amino acids: CSVPWSGGSTDTQYF. Written as DNA, the CDR3 is TGCAGCGTTCCGTGGAGCGGGGGGTCCACAGATACGCAGTATTTT.

J is TRBJ1-5 and V is TRBV6-5, with D uncertain. Trimming took 6 bases from V and 0 from J, leaving 6 bases between them. The germline V gene has CDR1 MNHEY and CDR2 SVGAGI. This CDR3 is built from 13 residues. CDR3 protein: CASRTNSNQPQHF. The CDR3 region has the DNA TGTGCCAGCAGGACGAATAGCAATCAGCCCCAGCATTTT.

The sample holds a few counts of this clone. The CDR3 is CASSRTSGFYNEQFF. The CDR3, as DNA: TGTGCCAGCAGCCGGACTAGCGGTTTCTACAATGAGCAGTTCTTC. The V call is TRBV6-5, the J call TRBJ2-1; TRBD2 aligns across 10 bases. Germline V CDR1 and CDR2: MNHEY, SVGAGI. There are 15 residues in the CDR3. V lost 6 bases, J lost 3 bases, and 5 bases stayed unmatched.

V usage is TRBV2 and J usage is TRBJ1-6, with D maybe TRBD1 (6 bases). Trimming stripped 6 bases from V and 8 bases from J, with 17 bases between. The CDR3 covers 15 residues. Germline V gene data show CDR1 as SNHLY and CDR2 as FYNNEI. CDR3 protein: CASRTGQGRDSPLHF. As DNA, the CDR3 is TGTGCCAGCAGGACTGGGCAGGGGAGGGATTCACCCCTCCACTTT.

This clone was seen only once. The chain is built from TRBV7-9 and TRBJ2-3; D possibly uses TRBD1 or TRBD2 (5 bases each). The CDR3 has 15 amino acids. CDR1 SEHNR and CDR2 FQNEAQ come from the germline V gene (reference sequence). Trimming removed 10 bases at V and 5 bases at J, with 22 bases between. CDR3 sequence reads: CATKRDPSFVDTQYF. The CDR3 DNA reads as TGTGCCACCAAACGGGACCCCTCCTTCGTAGATACGCAGTATTTT.

The V call is TRBV2, the J call TRBJ2-1, with TRBD2 matching over 8 bases. The V gene end was trimmed by 1 base and the J gene end by 2 bases; junction bases not matched to a gene: 1. CDR1 is SNHLY and CDR2 is FYNNEI in the germline V gene. The CDR3 spans 15 residues. The CDR3 protein is CASSEDGGAYNEQFF. CDR3 bases: TGTGCCAGCAGTGAAGACGGGGGGGCCTACAATGAGCAGTTCTTC.

V is TRBV7-3 and J is TRBJ1-3; 7 bases are a match to TRBD1. V lost 4 bases, J lost 2 bases, and 5 bases stayed unmatched. This CDR3 comprises 15 residues. CDR1 and CDR2 (germline): SGHTA, FQGTGA. CDR3 DNA sequence: TGTGCCAGCAGCTCTCGAACAGGGGCTGGAAACACCATATATTTT. Its translation: CASSSRTGAGNTIYF.

The V and J genes are TRBV7-2 and TRBJ1-5; 11 nucleotides agree with TRBD1. The V and J ends lost 6 bases and 6 bases, in that order; junction bases with no gene match: 7. Per germline, CDR1 SGHTA and CDR2 FQGNSA. The CDR3 is 15 residues long. CDR3: CASSTPDRGRQPQHF. The CDR3 region has the DNA TGTGCCAGCAGTACCCCGGACAGGGGGCGTCAGCCCCAGCATTTT.

The count of this clone is one. The chain links TRBV19 to TRBJ2-2; 9 bases agree with TRBD1. Per the germline V gene, CDR1 is LNHDA and CDR2 is SQIVND (reference sequence). V lost 9 bases, J lost 4 bases, and 9 bases stayed unmatched. The CDR3 runs 15 residues. The CDR3: CASRPGQGFTGELFF. The CDR3 nucleotides read TGTGCCAGCCGACCGGGACAGGGATTCACCGGGGAGCTGTTTTTT.

This sequence joins TRBV18 and TRBJ2-5; no clear D gene. The CDR3 totals 12 residues. CDR1 KGHSH and CDR2 LQKENI come from the germline V gene. V shed 0 bases and J shed 5 bases, with 4 bases lying between them. The CDR3 loop reads CASSPPRETQYF. The CDR3 DNA is TGTGCCAGCTCACCACCGAGGGAGACCCAGTACTTC.

As DNA, the CDR3 is TGCGCCAGCAGCTTGCAGGGGGCTCTGTACAATGAGCAGTTCTTC. The encoded protein is CASSLQGALYNEQFF. The chain is built from TRBV5-1 and TRBJ2-1, with TRBD1 matching 8 bases. This CDR3 spans 15 amino acids. Germline-derived CDR1 and CDR2 are SGHRS and YFSETQ. Trimming at V came to 1 base and at J to 4 bases, leaving 4 bases not matched to a gene.

Within the sample, this clone is medium-sized. This rearrangement joins TRBV5-1 to TRBJ1-2; 10 nucleotides match TRBD1. CDR3 size: 16 residues. V trimming: 4 bases; J trimming: 2 bases; junction bases outside the gene matches: 8. Germline-derived CDR1 and CDR2 are SGHRS and YFSETQ. The DNA of the CDR3 is TGCGCCAGCAGCCGGGGGACAGGGGCATCCAACTATGGCTACACCTTC. This translates into CASSRGTGASNYGYTF.

The chain is built from TRBV7-9 and TRBJ1-2, with D possibly matching TRBD1 (6 bases). V lost 0 bases and J lost 3, with 14 bases in between. The CDR3 extends over 16 amino acids. CDR1 and CDR2 (germline): SEHNR, FQNEAQ (reference sequence). Written as DNA, the CDR3 is TGTGCCAGCAGCTTAGCGGCTGGGGGCATCGACTATGGCTACACCTTC. Amino acids: CASSLAAGGIDYGYTF.

The J gene is TRBJ2-3, the V gene TRBV5-1; 10 nucleotides match TRBD2. Trimming took 0 bases from V and 3 from J; bases not matched to a gene: 7. The CDR3 runs to 17 residues. Germline values: CDR1 SGHRS, CDR2 YFSETQ. The DNA for the CDR3 is TGCGCCAGCAGCTTGGGGACAGCGGGGGGGCCAACAGATACGCAGTATTTT. It encodes CASSLGTAGGPTDTQYF.

The chain uses TRBV9 and TRBJ1-4; TRBD1 agrees at 9 bases. The CDR3 totals 15 residues. Germline V gene data show CDR1 as SGDLS and CDR2 as YYNGEE. With V trimmed by 6 bases and J by 8 bases, 11 bases remained unmatched. The CDR3 protein is CASTALGQGGEKLFF. The CDR3 DNA reads TGTGCCAGCACCGCATTGGGACAGGGTGGAGAAAAACTGTTTTTT.

The chain has TRBV6-1 and TRBJ1-5, with unresolved D. The CDR3 is 14 residues long. The V end lost 3 bases, the J end lost 7 bases, and 13 bases lay between the germline ends. CDR1 is MNHNS, CDR2 SASEGT, per germline. This CDR3 is CASSESEAWQPQHF. The CDR3 DNA is TGTGCCAGCAGTGAGAGCGAGGCTTGGCAGCCCCAGCATTTT.

V gene TRBV14 combines with J gene TRBJ1-3, with D unresolved. Per germline, CDR1 SGHDN and CDR2 FVKESK. V dropped 1 base and J dropped 2 bases, with 3 bases sitting between them. CDR3 size: 13 residues. The CDR3 nucleotides read TGTGCCAGCAGCCAAGGAGCTGGAAACACCATATATTTT. Translated: CASSQGAGNTIYF.